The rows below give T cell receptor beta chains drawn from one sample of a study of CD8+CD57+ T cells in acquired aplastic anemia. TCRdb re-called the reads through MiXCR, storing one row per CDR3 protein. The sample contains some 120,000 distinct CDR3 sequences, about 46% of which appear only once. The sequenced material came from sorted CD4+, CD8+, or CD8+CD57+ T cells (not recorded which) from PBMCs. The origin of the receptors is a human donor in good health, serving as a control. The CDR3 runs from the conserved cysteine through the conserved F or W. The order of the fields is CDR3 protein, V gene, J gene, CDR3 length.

CDR3 protein: CASSLQENTEAFF; V gene: TRBV7-9; J gene: TRBJ1-1; CDR3 length: 13
CDR3 protein: CASSIAGGPGEQFF; V gene: TRBV19; J gene: .; CDR3 length: 14
CDR3 protein: CASSVGTNSNQPQHF; V gene: TRBV9; J gene: TRBJ1-5; CDR3 length: 15
CDR3 protein: CASSGQGSGELFF; V gene: TRBV6-1; J gene: TRBJ2-2; CDR3 length: 13
CDR3 protein: CASTFLNTEAFF; V gene: TRBV2; J gene: TRBJ1-1; CDR3 length: 12
CDR3 protein: CASSPGVGGSTDTQYF; V gene: TRBV9; J gene: TRBJ2-3; CDR3 length: 16
CDR3 protein: CATSMGGGENEKLFF; V gene: TRBV24-1; J gene: TRBJ1-4; CDR3 length: 15
CDR3 protein: CASRLDRGSGTEAFF; V gene: TRBV6-6; J gene: TRBJ1-1; CDR3 length: 15
CDR3 protein: CAIGGQGGEKLFF; V gene: TRBV10-3; J gene: TRBJ1-4; CDR3 length: 13
CDR3 protein: CASKPPGQAPLHF; V gene: TRBV19; J gene: TRBJ1-6; CDR3 length: 13
CDR3 protein: CASSRDRASYEQYF; V gene: TRBV19; J gene: TRBJ2-7; CDR3 length: 14
CDR3 protein: CSARFLEMTETQYF; V gene: TRBV20-1; J gene: TRBJ2-5; CDR3 length: 14
CDR3 protein: CASSNSNTNYGYTF; V gene: TRBV2; J gene: TRBJ1-2; CDR3 length: 14
CDR3 protein: CASSLGAGPRQFF; V gene: TRBV11-2; J gene: TRBJ2-1; CDR3 length: 13
CDR3 protein: CASRRDYTTSTDTQYF; V gene: TRBV6-1; J gene: TRBJ2-3; CDR3 length: 16
CDR3 protein: CASSGDGSMGSYEQYF; V gene: TRBV2; J gene: TRBJ2-7; CDR3 length: 16
CDR3 protein: CASSVFVEDTGELFF; V gene: TRBV9; J gene: TRBJ2-2; CDR3 length: 15
CDR3 protein: CASSTGGEGNQPQHF; V gene: TRBV19; J gene: TRBJ1-5; CDR3 length: 15
CDR3 protein: CASKGGTGALGGQPQHF; V gene: TRBV19; J gene: TRBJ1-5; CDR3 length: 17
CDR3 protein: CASSLSSLSPLHF; V gene: TRBV7-9; J gene: TRBJ1-6; CDR3 length: 13
CDR3 protein: CASSDGGNYGYTF; V gene: TRBV6-4; J gene: TRBJ1-2; CDR3 length: 13
CDR3 protein: CAIDQSGSYNSPLHF; V gene: TRBV10-3; J gene: TRBJ1-6; CDR3 length: 15
CDR3 protein: CASSLSSQETQYF; V gene: TRBV7-8; J gene: TRBJ2-5; CDR3 length: 13
CDR3 protein: CASTGAAEQYF; V gene: TRBV2; J gene: TRBJ2-7; CDR3 length: 11
CDR3 protein: CASSARLGTGDIQYF; V gene: TRBV9; J gene: TRBJ2-4; CDR3 length: 15
CDR3 protein: CATHQLGVNQPQHF; V gene: TRBV19; J gene: TRBJ1-5; CDR3 length: 14
CDR3 protein: CASSEAHPGGNSPLHF; V gene: TRBV2; J gene: TRBJ1-6; CDR3 length: 16
CDR3 protein: CATSSSGVSYEQYF; V gene: TRBV24-1; J gene: TRBJ2-7; CDR3 length: 14
CDR3 protein: CSAPYRQETQYF; V gene: TRBV20-1; J gene: TRBJ2-5; CDR3 length: 12
CDR3 protein: CSARDQGDGYTF; V gene: TRBV20-1; J gene: TRBJ1-2; CDR3 length: 12
CDR3 protein: CAMSAGPGQETQYF; V gene: TRBV10-3; J gene: TRBJ2-5; CDR3 length: 14
CDR3 protein: CASSQDWSVFYGYTF; V gene: TRBV4-2; J gene: TRBJ1-2; CDR3 length: 15
CDR3 protein: CASSLGIDRWYGTDTEAFF; V gene: TRBV7-9; J gene: TRBJ1-1; CDR3 length: 19
CDR3 protein: CAIAGGSYNEQFF; V gene: TRBV10-3; J gene: TRBJ2-1; CDR3 length: 13
CDR3 protein: CAGGTSGGAWETQYF; V gene: TRBV2; J gene: TRBJ2-5; CDR3 length: 15
CDR3 protein: CASSPKADPYEQYF; V gene: TRBV18; J gene: TRBJ2-7; CDR3 length: 14
CDR3 protein: CASGRGVTSDTQYF; V gene: TRBV2; J gene: TRBJ2-3; CDR3 length: 14
CDR3 protein: CATSRGDYGYTF; V gene: TRBV15; J gene: TRBJ1-2; CDR3 length: 12
CDR3 protein: CASSPGGGGNNQPQHF; V gene: TRBV12-3/TRBV12-4; J gene: TRBJ1-5; CDR3 length: 16
CDR3 protein: CASSAKTTSGGETNEQFF; V gene: TRBV7-1; J gene: TRBJ2-1; CDR3 length: 18
CDR3 protein: CDWSVDRRTEAFF; V gene: TRBV30; J gene: TRBJ1-1; CDR3 length: 13